A single sample gave rise to the 21 T cell receptor beta chains below, sequenced in a study of PD-L1 blockade in urothelial cancer. Profiling relied on immunoSEQ multiplex PCR, and the TCRdb table lists in-frame clones only, not all of them. The repertoire has approximately 100,000 clones, approximately 91% of them found once; the top ten carry 0.75% to 0.95%. Sequenced material: PBMCs, taken around atezolizumab (anti-PD-L1) treatment. These receptors originate from a woman older than 75 with urothelial cancer.

The V call is TRBV27, the J call TRBJ2-7; 11 positions agree with TRBD1. CDR3 length equals 15 residues. Trimming cost V 8 bases and J 0 bases; bases outside gene matches: 6. Germline V CDR1 and CDR2: MNHEY, SMNVEV (reference sequence). The CDR3: CASETGQGASYEQYF. The DNA of the CDR3 is TGTGCCAGCGAGACCGGACAGGGGGCCTCCTACGAGCAGTACTTC.

The chain carries TRBV6-5 and TRBJ1-1; a possible D gene is TRBD1 (5 bases). The CDR3 consists of 14 residues. The V and J ends lost 2 bases and 0 bases respectively, with 7 bases between them. Germline V gene lookup returns CDR1 MNHEY and CDR2 SVGAGI. The CDR3 loop reads CASSYGGLNTEAFF. CDR3 DNA: TGTGCCAGCAGTTACGGGGGGTTGAACACTGAAGCTTTCTTT.

This clone appeared a single time. The chain combines TRBV27 with TRBJ2-6; possible D gene TRBD1, 6 bases. Germline V gives CDR1 MNHEY, CDR2 SMNVEV (reference sequence). The CDR3 has 15 amino acids. The V end was cut by 4 bases, the J end by 2 bases, with 9 bases between. The CDR3 region is CASSSPGAGANVLTF. CDR3 in DNA: TGTGCCAGCAGTTCCCCAGGGGCTGGGGCCAACGTCCTGACTTTC.

V usage is TRBV9 and J usage is TRBJ1-4; the match to TRBD1 covers 11 bases. Germline V gene lookup returns CDR1 SGDLS and CDR2 YYNGEE. CDR3 length: 15 residues. V shed 3 bases, J shed 6 bases, and the junction held 4 bases outside the gene matches. The CDR3 bases are TGTGCCAGCAGCGAAGGGACAGGGGGAGATGAAAAACTGTTTTTT. Protein product: CASSEGTGGDEKLFF.

The chain couples TRBV30 to TRBJ2-7; tentatively, D is TRBD1 (5 bases). Germline V gene lookup returns CDR1 GTSNPN and CDR2 SVGIG (reference sequence). This CDR3 contains 12 residues. Trimming removed 2 bases at V and 3 bases at J, with 8 bases between. The CDR3 protein is CAWSPDIYEQYF. CDR3 coding DNA: TGTGCCTGGAGTCCGGACATCTACGAGCAGTACTTC.

This clone has just a few counts. At one end the junction does not follow the germline gene, possibly because of a read error. The rearrangement links TRBV28 to TRBJ1-1; no firm D call. Germline CDR1 reads MDHEN; CDR2 reads SYDVKM. The CDR3 length is 12 residues. This CDR3 reads CTTTEGNTEAFF. Here the CDR3 DNA reads TGCACCACCACGGAGGGGAACACTGAAGCTTTCTTT.

V and J are TRBV2 and TRBJ1-1; the match to TRBD1 covers 9 bases. The CDR3 runs to 16 residues. Trimming cost V 3 bases and J 0 bases; bases outside gene matches: 5. Germline V gives CDR1 SNHLY, CDR2 FYNNEI. The CDR3 loop reads CASSDPGQGMNTEAFF. The CDR3 DNA follows: TGTGCCAGCAGTGATCCGGGACAGGGAATGAACACTGAAGCTTTCTTT.

This clone has just a few counts. The J gene is TRBJ1-3, the V gene TRBV7-2; TRBD1 might be the D (5 bases). Germline CDR1 is SGHTA and CDR2 is FQGNSA. This CDR3 spans 17 amino acids. V was pared by 6 bases and J by 0 bases, with 18 bases between. The CDR3 sequence is CASSTRSGGNSGNTIYF. The CDR3 DNA sequence: TGTGCCAGCAGTACTCGCTCGGGGGGGAACTCTGGAAACACCATATATTTT.

The rearrangement joins TRBV7-9 to TRBJ1-5, with TRBD1 as a possible D gene (6 bases). The CDR3 loop spans 14 amino acids. Germline-derived CDR1 and CDR2 are SEHNR and FQNEAQ (reference sequence). V was cut by 2 bases and J by 3 bases, with 8 bases left in between. CDR3 DNA sequence: TGTGCCAGCAGCTTACAGGGGACCAATCAGCCCCAGCATTTT. Its protein product is CASSLQGTNQPQHF.

This clone was detected once. The V and J genes are TRBV7-3 and TRBJ2-5; 8 nucleotides match TRBD1. V lost 5 bases, J lost 5 bases, and 7 bases stayed unmatched. The CDR3 contains 14 residues. Germline loops: CDR1 SGHTA, CDR2 FQGTGA. The CDR3 loop is CASSDGQGGETQYF. DNA for the CDR3: TGTGCCAGCAGCGATGGACAGGGTGGGGAGACCCAGTACTTC.

The chain is built from TRBV6-5 and TRBJ2-5, with 11 bases that match TRBD2. Germline CDR1 MNHEY, CDR2 SVGAGI. CDR3 length equals 15 residues. The V and J ends lost 6 bases and 5 bases, in that order; junction bases with no gene match: 8. The CDR3: CASSPTSGSWETQYF. The CDR3 nucleotides are TGTGCCAGCAGCCCCACTAGCGGGAGCTGGGAGACCCAGTACTTC.

The genes are TRBV9 and TRBJ2-7; TRBD2 agrees at 11 bases. Germline values: CDR1 SGDLS, CDR2 YYNGEE. Trimming removed 4 bases from V and 3 bases from J; junction bases left unmatched: 6. The CDR3 loop spans 15 amino acids. CDR3 coding DNA: TGTGCCAGCAGCCCACCGGGACTAGCGGACTACGAGCAGTACTTC. This gives the protein CASSPPGLADYEQYF.

The V call is TRBV2, the J call TRBJ1-5, with 7 bases aligning to TRBD1. Germline V gene data show CDR1 as SNHLY and CDR2 as FYNNEI. V gave up 10 bases and J gave up 5 bases; unmatched junction bases: 8. The CDR3 length is 13 residues. DNA for the CDR3: TGTGCCAACGGGGACAGAGGATATCAGCCCCAGCATTTT. Its protein is CANGDRGYQPQHF. The variable domain in full, completed from reference TRBV2 and TRBJ1-5, reads EPEVTQTPSHQVTQMGQEVILRCVPISNHLYFYWYRQILGQKVEFLVSFYNNEISEKSEIFDDQFSVERPDGSNFTLKIRSTKLEDSAMYFCANGDRGYQPQHFGDGTRLSIL.

The rearrangement uses TRBV7-7 and TRBJ2-2; tentatively, D is TRBD2 (6 bases). Trimming pared 0 bases from V and 1 base from J, leaving 6 bases between. The CDR3 extends over 15 amino acids. Germline V lookup: CDR1 SSHAT, CDR2 FNYEAQ (reference sequence). The CDR3 protein is CASSLAGGNTGELFF. CDR3 bases: TGTGCCAGCAGCTTAGCGGGAGGGAACACCGGGGAGCTGTTTTTT.

This clone was seen more than once but under ten times. The chain couples TRBV7-2 to TRBJ1-2; perhaps TRBD1 as D (5 bases). Trimming took 2 bases from V and 7 from J, leaving 17 bases between them. Germline values: CDR1 SGHTA, CDR2 FQGNSA. The CDR3 sequence is 15 residues long. This CDR3 reads CASSLSDSRSSGYTF. The CDR3 DNA follows: TGTGCCAGCAGCTTAAGCGACAGTCGATCCAGTGGCTACACCTTC.

This clone occurred once. The chain carries TRBV11-2 and TRBJ2-7; 7 nucleotides agree with TRBD1. The germline V gene encodes CDR1 SGHAT and CDR2 FQNNGV. The V and J ends lost 4 bases and 0 bases, in that order; junction bases with no gene match: 3. The CDR3 covers 14 residues. CDR3 DNA sequence: TGTGCCAGCAGCTCGGGACAGAGCTCCTACGAGCAGTACTTC. Its translation: CASSSGQSSYEQYF.

The CDR3 DNA sequence: TGTGCCAGCAGCTTGGCCACTCGCACAGATACGCAGTATTTT. Encoded protein: CASSLATRTDTQYF. The chain recombines TRBV5-5 with TRBJ2-3; D is uncertain. Germline V CDR1 and CDR2: SGHKS, YYEKEE (reference sequence). CDR3 length: 14 residues. Trimming pared 0 bases from V and 1 base from J, leaving 6 bases between.

The chain recombines TRBV6-1 with TRBJ2-2; weak D call: TRBD2 (5 bases). The CDR3 is 16 residues long. The germline CDR1 and CDR2 sequences are MNHNS and SASEGT. Trimming removed 0 bases from V and 0 bases from J, with 8 bases in between. In DNA form, the CDR3 reads TGTGCCAGCAGTGAAGCGCCCGGGGCGAACACCGGGGAGCTGTTTTTT. This gives the protein CASSEAPGANTGELFF.

CDR3 coding DNA: TGTGCCAGCAGCCCGATGATGAGGGGACTCCGAAGGGCTGAAGCTTTCTTT. Its protein is CASSPMMRGLRRAEAFF. V and J are TRBV11-2 and TRBJ1-1; maybe TRBD1 (5 bases). From germline, CDR1 is SGHAT and CDR2 FQNNGV. V was clipped by 5 bases and J by 6 bases, with 25 bases between them. The CDR3 length is 17 residues.

The chain links TRBV30 to TRBJ1-4; 8 bases align to TRBD1. In germline, CDR1 is GTSNPN, CDR2 SVGIG (reference sequence). This CDR3 comprises 14 residues. V was clipped by 0 bases and J by 6 bases; unmatched bases: 3. The CDR3 DNA reads TGTGCCTGGAGTGTAGCACAGGGGGATGAAAAACTGTTTTTT. Translation: CAWSVAQGDEKLFF.

As DNA, the CDR3 is TGTGCCAGCAGTGATGCCCCGGGACAGGGAGAGCAGTACTTC. Amino acids: CASSDAPGQGEQYF. The chain combines TRBV6-1 with TRBJ2-7; TRBD1 aligns across 9 bases. J lost 7 bases, V lost 3 bases, and 7 bases had no gene match. This CDR3 is 14 amino acids long. Germline CDR1 MNHNS, CDR2 SASEGT.